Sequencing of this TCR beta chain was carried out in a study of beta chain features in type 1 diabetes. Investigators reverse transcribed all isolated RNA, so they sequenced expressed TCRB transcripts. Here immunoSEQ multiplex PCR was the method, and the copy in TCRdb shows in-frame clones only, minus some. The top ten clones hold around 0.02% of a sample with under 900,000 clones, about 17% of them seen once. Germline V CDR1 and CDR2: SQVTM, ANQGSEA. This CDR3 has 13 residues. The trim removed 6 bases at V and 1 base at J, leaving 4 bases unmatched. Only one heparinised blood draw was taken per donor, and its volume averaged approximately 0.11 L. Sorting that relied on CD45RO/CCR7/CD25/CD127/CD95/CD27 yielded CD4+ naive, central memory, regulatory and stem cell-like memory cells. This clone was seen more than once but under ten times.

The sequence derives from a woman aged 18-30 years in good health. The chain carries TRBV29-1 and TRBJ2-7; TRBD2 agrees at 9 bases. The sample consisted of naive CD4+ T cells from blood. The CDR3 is CSVRAGGSYEQYF. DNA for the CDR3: TGCAGCGTACGGGCGGGGGGGTCCTACGAGCAGTACTTC.